The next 21 T cell receptor beta chains were all read from a single sample in a study of Graves' ophthalmopathy and Graves' hyperthyroidism (dated by TCRdb to the late 2010s). The sequencing machine was an Illumina HiSeq 2000. For repertoire sequencing, the TCR beta CDR3 regions were amplified from RNA transcripts. A first-round RT-PCR used HTBI primers with the Qiagen OneStep RT-PCR kit, followed by a second-round multiplex PCR, size selection and purification. TCRdb took the public reads, trimmed them with fastp at Q25, ran MiXCR for clone calling and kept in-frame beta chains. When rows share a CDR3 protein, they turn into one entry using the most common DNA and genes. The sample table lists more than 1,000,000 distinct CDR3 sequences, about 35% of them with a count of one. The ten most abundant clones make up 11% of the sample. The material sequenced was peripheral blood or thyroid tissue (not recorded which). These receptors all stem from an adult man with Graves' hyperthyroidism.

This clonotype was recorded many times. The chain has TRBV2 and TRBJ2-7; D is unresolved. V was clipped by 2 bases and J by 6 bases, with 8 bases between them. Germline V gene lookup returns CDR1 SNHLY and CDR2 FYNNEI. The CDR3 covers 12 residues. CDR3 in DNA: TGTGCCAGCAGTGAAAAACCAGGCGAGCAGTACTTC. It codes for CASSEKPGEQYF.

This clonotype appeared many times. In nucleotides, the CDR3 is TGTGCCAGCACCTCCCCGGACAGGGGGCTCGGCTACACCTTC. It yields the protein CASTSPDRGLGYTF. The V and J genes are TRBV12-3 or TRBV12-4 and TRBJ1-2; 11 bases line up with TRBD1. CDR3 length: 14 residues. Trimming at V came to 7 bases and at J to 8 bases, leaving 9 bases not matched to a gene.

This clonotype has at least ten counts. The V call is TRBV19, the J call TRBJ1-5; a possible D gene is TRBD1 (5 bases). The length of the CDR3 is 15 residues. Between the trimmed V and J ends, which lost 4 bases and 5 bases, there was a span of 15 bases. Germline CDR1 reads LNHDA; CDR2 reads SQIVND (reference sequence). The CDR3 sequence is CASSTLQVSDQPQHF. CDR3 sequence (DNA): TGTGCCAGTAGTACACTACAGGTCTCCGATCAGCCCCAGCATTTT.

This clonotype was counted ten times or more. This chain connects TRBV2 to TRBJ2-2, with D possibly matching TRBD1 (6 bases). V dropped 8 bases and J dropped 1 base, with 8 bases sitting between them. This CDR3 is built from 13 residues. Germline assignment: CDR1 SNHLY and CDR2 FYNNEI. In DNA, the CDR3 is TGTGCCAGCCAGACAGGGAACACCGGGGAGCTGTTTTTT. This encodes CASQTGNTGELFF.

This clonotype was picked up a small number of times. The chain joins TRBV6-5 to TRBJ1-4, with TRBD1 identical over 7 bases. There are 15 residues in the CDR3. V lost 6 bases and J lost 1; bases outside the gene matches: 5. CDR1 and CDR2 (germline): MNHEY, SVGAGI. The CDR3 spells CASRISGGTNEKLFF. In DNA, the CDR3 is TGTGCCAGCAGAATTTCAGGGGGAACTAATGAAAAACTGTTTTTT.

In this sample, this clonotype turned up a few times. This chain connects TRBV10-3 to TRBJ2-2; TRBD1 aligns across 11 bases. The CDR3 has 14 amino acids. Germline CDR1 is ENHRY and CDR2 is SYGVKD. J lost 5 bases, V lost 10 bases, and 6 bases had no gene match. The CDR3 protein is CASRDRGYTGELFF. DNA of the CDR3: TGTGCCAGCAGGGACAGGGGGTATACCGGGGAGCTGTTTTTT.

This clonotype showed up just a few times. This chain connects TRBV14 to TRBJ2-7; no definite D call. The CDR3 contains 12 residues. Germline V CDR1 and CDR2: SGHDN, FVKESK. The germline V and J ends were trimmed by 5 bases and 6 bases, with 11 bases remaining between them. Here the CDR3 reads CASSKLASEQYF. For the CDR3, the DNA is TGTGCCAGCAGCAAACTTGCAAGCGAGCAGTACTTC.

V and J are TRBV7-9 and TRBJ2-7; 12 positions match TRBD2. The junction had 4 bases not matched to a gene; V was cut back by 4 bases and J by 3 bases. The CDR3 covers 15 residues. Germline CDR1 SEHNR, CDR2 FQNEAQ (reference sequence). CDR3: CASSSTSGGFYEQYF. The CDR3 region has the DNA TGTGCCAGCAGCTCTACTAGCGGGGGGTTCTACGAGCAGTACTTC.

In its sample, this clonotype was seen many times. This chain links TRBV20-1 with TRBJ2-5; 7 bases align to TRBD1. Germline V CDR1 and CDR2: DFQATT, SNEGSKA (reference sequence). This CDR3 contains 12 residues. With 6 bases clipped from V and 5 bases from J, the junction kept 6 bases outside the gene matches. The CDR3 region is CSAGTVAETQYF. The CDR3 DNA reads as TGCAGTGCGGGGACAGTGGCCGAGACCCAGTACTTC.

The V call is TRBV20-1, the J call TRBJ1-2; D is uncertain. In germline, CDR1 is DFQATT, CDR2 SNEGSKA (reference sequence). With 3 bases removed from V and 8 bases from J, the gap between germline ends came to 13 bases. The CDR3 is 12 residues long. The CDR3 DNA reads TGCAGTGCTAGTTTATGGGGAGGAGGCTACACCTTC. It yields the protein CSASLWGGGYTF.

This clonotype has ten or more counts. The chain carries TRBV7-6 and TRBJ2-5; 9 nucleotides line up with TRBD1. V lost 7 bases, J lost 5 bases, and 5 bases stayed unmatched. The length of the CDR3 is 13 residues. CDR1 is SGHVS and CDR2 is FNYEAQ in the germline V gene. DNA for the CDR3: TGTGCCAGCACCAGACAGGGGGGCGAGACCCAGTACTTC. Amino acids: CASTRQGGETQYF. Using reference TRBV7-6 and TRBJ2-5 for the parts outside the CDR3, the full variable domain is GAGVSQSPRYKVTKRGQDVALRCDPISGHVSLYWYRQALGQGPEFLTYFNYEAQQDKSGLPNDRFSAERPEGSISTLTIQRTEQRDSAMYRCASTRQGGETQYFGPGTRLLVL.

J is TRBJ2-7 and V is TRBV7-8; no definite D call. The CDR3 extends over 12 amino acids. Germline assignment: CDR1 SGHVS and CDR2 FQNEAQ. Trimming cost V 6 bases and J 4 bases, with 10 bases left between them. In nucleotides, the CDR3 is TGTGCCAGCAGGCCAGGTATTTACGAGCAGTACTTC. Protein sequence: CASRPGIYEQYF.

In regard to this clonotype: One base away lies a much larger clone, so this may be a sequencing read error. The V and J genes are TRBV19 and TRBJ1-4; no definite D call. The CDR3 contains 12 residues. Trimming shortened V by 1 base and J by 10 bases, and 7 bases separated the two germline ends. Germline CDR1 LNHDA, CDR2 SQIVND (reference sequence). In DNA form, the CDR3 reads TGTGCCAGTAGTATAGCGGGTGGAAAACTGTTTTTT. Amino acids: CASSIAGGKLFF.

This clonotype appeared a few times. This rearrangement joins TRBV6-5 to TRBJ2-5; no reliable D call. The CDR3 consists of 15 residues. V lost 3 bases, J lost 2 bases, and 13 bases lay in between. CDR1 is MNHEY and CDR2 is SVGAGI in the germline V gene. The DNA of the CDR3 is TGTGCCAGCAGTTATTGGCCAGGAAATCAAGAGACCCAGTACTTC. It codes for CASSYWPGNQETQYF.

This clonotype appeared a few times. This sequence joins TRBV29-1 and TRBJ2-5; 7 bases are a match to TRBD2. Germline V lookup: CDR1 SQVTM, CDR2 ANQGSEA. The ends lost 3 bases at V and 3 bases at J; junction bases unmatched: 4. The CDR3 is 13 residues long. The CDR3 sequence: CSVDGLAEETQYF. As DNA, the CDR3 is TGCAGCGTTGACGGGCTAGCGGAAGAGACCCAGTACTTC.

This clonotype was counted between two and nine times. The V and J genes are TRBV7-9 and TRBJ2-7, with 7 bases identical to TRBD2. With 1 base clipped from V and 2 bases from J, the junction kept 5 bases outside the gene matches. This CDR3 has 15 residues. The germline V gene has CDR1 SEHNR and CDR2 FQNEAQ (reference sequence). This CDR3 reads CASSLVLRGAYEQYF. The CDR3 DNA sequence: TGTGCCAGCAGCTTAGTCCTCCGGGGGGCCTACGAGCAGTACTTC.

Comment on this clonotype: The junction does not match germline at one end; this may be a read error. The chain employs TRBV6-5 and TRBJ1-5; D is unclear. The V gene's germline CDR1 is MNHEY and CDR2 SVGAGI. This CDR3 has 14 residues. This CDR3 reads CAGSYDRGNQPQHF. The DNA of the CDR3 is TGTGCCGGCAGTTACGACCGCGGAAATCAGCCCCAGCATTTT.

V usage is TRBV24-1 and J usage is TRBJ1-1; D perhaps matches TRBD1 (6 bases). Trimming removed 8 bases at V and 4 bases at J, with 13 bases between. The CDR3 spans 13 residues. The germline CDR1 and CDR2 sequences are KGHDR and SFDVKD. The CDR3 loop reads CATKGGATTEAFF. In DNA, the CDR3 is TGTGCCACCAAGGGGGGCGCGACCACTGAAGCTTTCTTT.

The V call is TRBV5-4, the J call TRBJ2-7; no clear D. Between the trimmed V and J ends, which lost 5 bases and 3 bases, there was a span of 9 bases. CDR1 and CDR2 (germline): SGHNT, YYREEE (reference sequence). This CDR3 has 12 amino acids. CDR3 sequence: CASRDIGYEQYF. DNA for the CDR3: TGTGCCAGCAGAGATATTGGCTACGAGCAGTACTTC.

This clonotype was detected ten times or more. The gene calls are TRBV7-8 and TRBJ1-6, with D unclear. Germline assignment: CDR1 SGHVS and CDR2 FQNEAQ. V was cut by 5 bases and J by 0 bases, with 8 bases left in between. The CDR3 consists of 15 residues. CDR3 protein: CASSSASSYNSPLHF. Here the CDR3 DNA reads TGTGCCAGCAGCAGCGCGAGCTCCTATAATTCACCCCTCCACTTT.

V usage is TRBV19 and J usage is TRBJ1-2; D is uncertain. Germline CDR1 is LNHDA and CDR2 is SQIVND (reference sequence). This CDR3 is 14 amino acids long. V was clipped by 9 bases and J by 4 bases, with 18 bases between them. CDR3 residues: CASSHGGTLYGYTF. The CDR3 DNA reads as TGTGCCAGCAGCCACGGCGGCACTCTCTATGGCTACACCTTC.